Shown below are 13 T cell receptor beta chains from a single sample sequenced in a study of cytomegalovirus exposure and HLA in healthy donors. Primers: 60 Vbeta forward and 13 Jbeta reverse. Sequencing used immunoSEQ multiplex PCR; TCRdb keeps in-frame clones, though not all of them. The sample consists of 80,000 to 130,000 clones, more than 60% of them appearing once. Sequences were obtained from PBMCs. The receptors were sampled from a young woman in good health and CMV-seropositive.

The V gene is TRBV28, the J gene TRBJ1-2, with D tentatively TRBD1 (5 bases). Germline V gene data show CDR1 as MDHEN and CDR2 as SYDVKM. V was clipped by 10 bases and J by 0 bases, with 15 bases between them. CDR3 size: 14 residues. CDR3 in amino acids: CAIISDITNYGYTF. CDR3 DNA: TGTGCCATTATTTCGGACATAACTAACTATGGCTACACCTTC.

The gene calls are TRBV9 and TRBJ2-3; 8 bases map to TRBD1. V shed 0 bases, J shed 0 bases, and the junction held 9 bases outside the gene matches. Germline assignment: CDR1 SGDLS and CDR2 YYNGEE. This CDR3 comprises 18 residues. The CDR3 here is CASSVVPQGALSTDTQYF. DNA for the CDR3: TGTGCCAGCAGCGTAGTCCCCCAGGGGGCGCTTAGCACAGATACGCAGTATTTT.

V gene TRBV7-9 combines with J gene TRBJ2-1, with TRBD2 matching 7 bases. Unmatched junction bases numbered 1, after V lost 2 bases and J lost 0 bases. The CDR3 has 15 amino acids. The germline CDR1 and CDR2 sequences are SEHNR and FQNEAQ (reference sequence). CDR3 protein: CASSLLAASYNEQFF. CDR3 DNA: TGTGCCAGCAGCTTACTAGCGGCCTCCTACAATGAGCAGTTCTTC.

The chain has TRBV20-1 and TRBJ2-1; D possibly corresponds to TRBD2 (6 bases). CDR1 and CDR2 (germline): DFQATT, SNEGSKA (reference sequence). The CDR3 totals 11 residues. The germline V and J ends were trimmed by 5 bases and 12 bases, with 14 bases remaining between them. The CDR3 sequence is CSAWSMGGQFF. The CDR3 bases are TGCAGTGCTTGGAGCATGGGGGGGCAGTTCTTC.

The chain uses TRBV2 and TRBJ1-2, with D perhaps TRBD1 (6 bases). V was trimmed by 7 bases and J by 0 bases, leaving 12 bases between them. CDR1 is SNHLY and CDR2 is FYNNEI in the germline V gene. This CDR3 contains 14 residues. CDR3 in amino acids: CASTRTAANYGYTF. The CDR3 DNA follows: TGTGCCAGCACCCGGACAGCAGCTAACTATGGCTACACCTTC.

The J gene is TRBJ2-2, the V gene TRBV18; 8 nucleotides align to TRBD2. The J segment lost 5 bases and the V segment lost 11 bases, leaving 10 bases of the junction unmatched. The CDR3 is 14 amino acids. Germline loops: CDR1 KGHSH, CDR2 LQKENI. The chain's CDR3 is CAGDPGLGTGELFF. Here the CDR3 DNA reads TGTGCCGGTGACCCGGGACTAGGAACCGGGGAGCTGTTTTTT. The variable domain in full, completed from reference TRBV18 and TRBJ2-2, reads NAGVMQNPRHLVRRRGQEARLRCSPMKGHSHVYWYRQLPEEGLKFMVYLQKENIIDESGMPKERFSAEFPKEGPSILRIQQVVRGDSAAYFCAGDPGLGTGELFFGEGSRLTVL.

J is TRBJ2-7 and V is TRBV6-1; 7 nucleotides match TRBD1. The CDR3 totals 14 residues. Losses at the gene ends were 7 bases for V and 3 bases for J; bases not matched to a gene: 9. From germline, CDR1 is MNHNS and CDR2 SASEGT. As DNA, the CDR3 is TGTGCCAGCATGAAGACAGGGATTTTCTACGAGCAGTACTTC. Its translation: CASMKTGIFYEQYF.

Written as DNA, the CDR3 is TGTGCCAGCAGTTTCTTGTTTGCGGCCCCTTACGAGCAGTACTTC. Its translation is CASSFLFAAPYEQYF. The rearrangement joins TRBV27 to TRBJ2-7; D is unclear. Germline V gene sequence: CDR1 MNHEY, CDR2 SMNVEV (reference sequence). The CDR3 has 15 amino acids. V was shortened by 3 bases and J by 4 bases, with 16 bases between the two germline ends.

The rearrangement links TRBV7-8 to TRBJ2-7, with D maybe TRBD2 (7 bases). Germline-derived CDR1 and CDR2 are SGHVS and FQNEAQ. This CDR3 spans 14 amino acids. Trimming shortened V by 5 bases and J by 2 bases, and 13 bases separated the two germline ends. This CDR3 is CASSLRGGPYEQYF. CDR3 nucleotide sequence: TGTGCCAGCAGCCTCAGGGGAGGGCCCTACGAGCAGTACTTC. Full variable domain (rest looked up from reference TRBV7-8 and TRBJ2-7): GAGVSQSPRYKVAKRGQDVALRCDPISGHVSLFWYQQALGQGPEFLTYFQNEAQLDKSGLPSDRFFAERPEGSVSTLKIQRTQQEDSAVYLCASSLRGGPYEQYFGPGTRLTVT.

This clone was detected only once. The gene calls are TRBV15 and TRBJ1-3; D gene uncertain. The CDR3 has 18 residues. V lost 6 bases, J lost 0 bases, and 21 bases lay in between. Germline V lookup: CDR1 LNHNV, CDR2 YYDKDF (reference sequence). CDR3 sequence reads: CATRQGRRDIHSGNTIYF. The DNA of the CDR3 is TGTGCCACCAGACAAGGAAGGCGAGACATTCACTCTGGAAACACCATATATTTT.

V and J are TRBV15 and TRBJ2-7, with TRBD2 as a possible D gene (6 bases). Trimming removed 8 bases at V and 0 bases at J, with 11 bases between. CDR1 and CDR2 from the germline V gene are LNHNV and YYDKDF (reference sequence). The CDR3 is 13 residues long. CDR3 loop: CATGTYSSYEQYF. CDR3 coding DNA: TGTGCCACCGGGACTTACAGCTCCTACGAGCAGTACTTC. Drawing the rest from reference TRBV15 and TRBJ2-7, the complete variable domain is DAMVIQNPRYQVTQFGKPVTLSCSQTLNHNVMYWYQQKSSQAPKLLFHYYDKDFNNEADTPDNFQSRRPNTSFCFLDIRSPGLGDTAMYLCATGTYSSYEQYFGPGTRLTVT.

This chain joins TRBV27 and TRBJ2-7, with TRBD1 matching 9 bases. This CDR3 region has 14 residues. V lost 8 bases, J lost 2 bases, and 7 bases stayed unmatched. Germline-derived CDR1 and CDR2 are MNHEY and SMNVEV (reference sequence). Written as DNA, the CDR3 is TGTGCCAGCTCAGGACAGGGGCTCCCCTACGAGCAGTACTTC. It translates to CASSGQGLPYEQYF.

This chain uses TRBV18 with TRBJ1-1; 8 bases map to TRBD1. CDR1 and CDR2 (germline): KGHSH, LQKENI. This CDR3 has 15 amino acids. V lost 5 bases and J lost 1; bases outside the gene matches: 6. The CDR3 DNA is TGTGCCAGCTCATCCCAGGGGGCAAAGAACACTGAAGCTTTCTTT. Its protein is CASSSQGAKNTEAFF.